Each of the 12 T cell receptor beta chains below was sequenced from the same sample in a study of T cells in localized non-small cell lung cancer. Sequenced by immunoSEQ multiplex PCR; TCRdb stores in-frame clones only, minus some. The table includes just over 70,000 clones, 86% detected once. The specimen comprised peripheral blood, sampled before any cancer treatment. Source of these receptors: a male donor older than 55 with stage III squamous cell lung carcinoma.

The rearrangement uses TRBV30 and TRBJ1-5; D is unclear. Looked up from germline, CDR1 is GTSNPN and CDR2 is SVGIG (reference sequence). Trimming removed 2 bases at V and 4 bases at J, with 12 bases between. There are 14 residues in the CDR3. CDR3 bases: TGTGCCTGGAGTCCAGCCTTGGGTAATCAGCCCCAGCATTTT. Its protein is CAWSPALGNQPQHF.

CDR3 in DNA: TGTGCCAGCAGTTCTCCCCTCAGGAACCGGGAACCCCAGCATTTT. Its protein product is CASSSPLRNREPQHF. The chain links TRBV28 to TRBJ1-5; D is ambiguous. The CDR3 length is 15 residues. Germline V gene sequence: CDR1 MDHEN, CDR2 SYDVKM. V was shortened by 4 bases and J by 10 bases, with 20 bases between the two germline ends.

This clone occurred a few times. The chain employs TRBV7-2 and TRBJ1-5; unclear D gene. This CDR3 comprises 15 residues. V was shortened by 5 bases and J by 0 bases, with 11 bases between the two germline ends. Looked up from germline, CDR1 is SGHTA and CDR2 is FQGNSA. CDR3 residues: CASSRGRISNQPQHF. The DNA for the CDR3 is TGTGCCAGCAGCCGAGGACGGATTAGCAATCAGCCCCAGCATTTT.

V gene TRBV6-1 combines with J gene TRBJ2-1; D uncertain. Germline CDR1 is MNHNS and CDR2 is SASEGT. The germline V and J ends were trimmed by 4 bases and 7 bases, with 5 bases remaining between them. CDR3 length: 11 residues. The CDR3 region is CASSALNEQFF. The DNA of the CDR3 is TGTGCCAGCAGTGCCCTTAATGAGCAGTTCTTC.

V usage is TRBV5-1 and J usage is TRBJ2-2; 8 bases are a match to TRBD1. Trimming took 3 bases from V and 4 from J; bases not matched to a gene: 5. CDR1 is SGHRS, CDR2 YFSETQ, per germline. The CDR3 extends over 15 amino acids. The CDR3 reads CASSSDRAGTGELFF. CDR3 DNA sequence: TGCGCCAGCAGCTCGGACAGGGCGGGCACCGGGGAGCTGTTTTTT. Variable domain in full (rest from reference TRBV5-1 and TRBJ2-2): KAGVTQTPRYLIKTRGQQVTLSCSPISGHRSVSWYQQTPGQGLQFLFEYFSETQRNKGNFPGRFSGRQFSNSRSEMNVSTLELGDSALYLCASSSDRAGTGELFFGEGSRLTVL.

V and J are TRBV28 and TRBJ1-1; no clear D gene. CDR3 length equals 13 residues. With 6 bases removed from V and 5 bases from J, the gap between germline ends came to 13 bases. CDR1 is MDHEN, CDR2 SYDVKM, per germline. CDR3 nucleotide sequence: TGTGCCAGCAGCCTCACGGAGAGGACTGAAGCTTTCTTT. The encoded protein is CASSLTERTEAFF.

The gene calls are TRBV30 and TRBJ2-4; weak D call: TRBD1 (5 bases). V lost 1 base, J lost 5 bases, and 15 bases lay in between. CDR3 length: 15 amino acids. The V gene's germline CDR1 is GTSNPN and CDR2 SVGIG (reference sequence). CDR3 loop: CAWSASSGWENIQYF. CDR3 in DNA: TGTGCCTGGAGTGCCTCCTCAGGGTGGGAAAACATTCAGTACTTC. Combining the CDR3 with reference TRBV30 and TRBJ2-4 gives the whole variable domain SQTIHQWPATLVQPVGSPLSLECTVEGTSNPNLYWYRQAAGRGLQLLFYSVGIGQISSEVPQNLSASRPQDRQFILSSKKLLLSDSGFYLCAWSASSGWENIQYFGAGTRLSVL.

This clone was observed a few times. V usage is TRBV10-3 and J usage is TRBJ1-3; D is undetermined. Germline CDR1 ENHRY, CDR2 SYGVKD. CDR3 length equals 14 residues. V lost 6 bases and J 4 bases, leaving 13 bases between the germline ends. CDR3 region: CAIRIRPGGNTIYF. For the CDR3, the DNA is TGTGCCATCAGAATTCGACCGGGAGGAAACACCATATATTTT.

This clone was observed a single time. The chain has TRBV4-3 and TRBJ1-1, with D unclear. This CDR3 has 13 residues. Germline V lookup: CDR1 LGHNA, CDR2 YSLEER. V dropped 5 bases and J dropped 0 bases, with 7 bases sitting between them. As DNA, the CDR3 is TGCGCCAGCAGCGCCACAGTGAACACTGAAGCTTTCTTT. It encodes CASSATVNTEAFF.

This rearrangement joins TRBV5-6 to TRBJ2-7; possibly TRBD1 for D (6 bases). Germline-derived CDR1 and CDR2 are SGHDT and YYEEEE. The CDR3 sequence is 12 residues long. The V gene lost 4 bases and the J gene lost 3 bases, with 8 bases spanning the gap. The CDR3 sequence: CASSAQGYEQYF. Here the CDR3 DNA reads TGTGCCAGCAGCGCACAGGGCTACGAGCAGTACTTC.

V and J are TRBV2 and TRBJ2-6, with D uncertain. The germline V and J ends were trimmed by 6 bases and 0 bases, with 6 bases remaining between them. The CDR3 sequence is 14 residues long. The germline V gene has CDR1 SNHLY and CDR2 FYNNEI. CDR3 loop: CASRDFSGANVLTF. The CDR3 DNA reads TGTGCCAGCAGGGATTTCTCTGGGGCCAACGTCCTGACTTTC.

This rearrangement joins TRBV28 to TRBJ2-7; perhaps TRBD1 as D (6 bases). The CDR3 totals 14 residues. Germline V gives CDR1 MDHEN, CDR2 SYDVKM. The germline V and J ends were trimmed by 2 bases and 9 bases, with 17 bases remaining between them. The CDR3 here is CASSLRGQSLGQYV. CDR3 sequence (DNA): TGTGCCAGCAGTTTACGAGGACAGTCCCTGGGGCAGTACGTC.